This T cell receptor (beta chain) was found in a study of blood T cell repertoires in COVID-19 (dated by TCRdb to between 2020 and 2021). Regarding the study in general: Samples from collaborators originated in the United States, Italy and Spain and spanned both the acute and convalescent phases of COVID-19. The samples were drawn from two sources: the first 160 participants of the ongoing ImmuneRACE study, and some 1,300 subjects contributed by 6 global collaborators. The prospective study material was composed of cDNA or gDNA derived from T cells, B-cell-depleted T cells, or PBMCs. Deeply sampled blood TCRbeta repertoires from subjects exposed to, actively infected with, or recovered from COVID-19 were included in the dataset. Where available, HLA class I and class II types were taken from metadata supplied by the sample provider and were not determined by assay-based typing. A freely available public database, intended as a resource for researchers studying the immune response to SARS-CoV-2, is where the repertoires were released. The sample metadata nearly always contained a de-identified subject ID, COVID-19 status, age in years and sex.

Study-level results and caveats: How much clinical and demographic metadata was included differed by source and by participant, and the metadata was provided uncurated.

The immunoSEQ Assay, a bias-controlled multiplex PCR, was used to amplify TCRbeta CDR3 regions from genomic DNA. The paper's data handling went like this. Nucleated cell counts per sample were estimated from amplification of reference gene primers within the assay. To quantify the absolute abundance of each unique TCRbeta CDR3 rearrangement, sequence reads were collapsed and filtered. For each sample, productive Simpson clonality was calculated as the square root of Simpson's diversity index over productive rearrangements. TCRdb carries this immuneACCESS record with in-frame sequences only. Its versions omit some clonotypes, under half of them owing to an unresolved V gene in the studies checked, with the rest unexplained. The V and J calls and clone size were taken over from that table, and D and trimming were inferred from the DNA. Across this sample there are some 290,000 clones, with about nine tenths seen only once. The biggest ten clones account for roughly a tenth of the sample.

Participants in the prospective study were aged about 18 to 95 years, lived in 24 United States geographic areas, and enrolled through a virtual design. Cohort assignment in the prospective study relied on participant-reported clinical history from a screening survey and a study questionnaire. Recovered participants in ImmuneRACE Cohort 3 were defined as having two consecutive negative NP/OP PCR tests, clearance from a healthcare professional, or resolution of symptoms. Each participant in the prospective study had whole blood, serum and a nasopharyngeal or oropharyngeal swab collected by mobile phlebotomists. Over a roughly two-month period, participants in the prospective study had the option of providing additional blood draws and questionnaires. Before DNA extraction, prospective study blood samples were shipped either frozen or at room temperature. The CDR3 runs 14 amino acids, cysteine and phenylalanine included. The CDR3 DNA has 42 bases and is translated from base 1. Taken from the germline V gene (reference sequence), the CDR1 and CDR2 loops are LNHDA and SQIVND. Between the V and J ends, shortened by 4 bases and 8 bases respectively, the junction contains 17 bases.

About this clone itself: The specificity of this receptor is unknown. The record has no base qualities; no much larger clone is one base away.

This TCR was recovered from a woman in her thirties who had recovered from COVID-19. The chain joins TRBV19 to TRBJ1-1; the D gene cannot be named for sure. The sequenced material came from PBMCs or T cells enriched from blood (not recorded which). The nucleotide sequence is given as TGTGCCAGTAGTAGGAGTAACGGATCCCCAGAAGCTTTCTTT. The encoded protein is CASSRSNGSPEAFF.